This TCR beta chain was identified during a study of human T cells and chemical hapten exposure. Study details: The patients, most of them female, presented with alopecia areata, totalis or universalis. Study-wide points: Clustering by CDR3 similarity yielded significantly more large clusters from expanded TCRs than controls.

TCRdb used MiXCR to reprocess the RACE reads, holding one entry per CDR3 protein. The sample lists about 70,000 distinct CDR3 sequences; about 9% were seen once. The CDR3 length is 16 residues. V lost 3 bases, J lost 1 base, and 16 bases lay in between. CDR1 SGHRS and CDR2 YFSETQ come from the germline V gene. This clonotype occurred many times. Its antigen is unknown. Time point described: patch test 2, 6 weeks after DPC sensitization. Treatment of the sample: therapeutic diphenylcyclopropenone sensitization with weekly scalp DPC. V usage is TRBV5-1 and J usage is TRBJ2-5, with a tentative D call TRBD2 (5 bases). The TCR comes from a woman in her forties or fifties with alopecia areata. Some clones in this sample may be carry-over from other donors' samples. Material: whole blood, obtained in connection with sensitization to the hapten diphenylcyclopropenone (DPC). CDR3 DNA sequence: TGCGCCAGCAGCTCCTTGCCGCGACTACCCCAAGAGACCCAGTACTTC. Translating gives CASSSLPRLPQETQYF. The variable domain in full, completed from reference TRBV5-1 and TRBJ2-5, reads KAGVTQTPRYLIKTRGQQVTLSCSPISGHRSVSWYQQTPGQGLQFLFEYFSETQRNKGNFPGRFSGRQFSNSRSEMNVSTLELGDSALYLCASSSLPRLPQETQYFGPGTRLLVL.